The table lists the clone carrying this T cell receptor beta chain with many counts. Its target is not known. This entry comes from a study of metastatic and nonmetastatic thyroid tumors. As for the study in general: Malignant and benign thyroid patients had repertoires compared in peripheral blood and tumor or nodule tissue. General study results and limits: Across blood and tumor, TCR beta diversity in malignant thyroid tumors was reportedly significantly higher than in benign nodules.

Source study methods: Clinicopathological groups supplied CDR3 differences that were used to build a distant-metastasis classifier for papillary thyroid cancer. TCRdb re-clonotyped the PCR reads through MiXCR. The V and J calls come from TCRdb's annotation, not from the publication. There are 20,000 to 25,000 clones in the sample; about 12% occur only once, and about 6% lies in the top ten. Germline assignment: CDR1 DFQATT and CDR2 SNEGSKA (reference sequence). There are 14 residues in the CDR3. V dropped 5 bases and J dropped 5 bases, with 18 bases sitting between them. No patient had received any treatment before thyroid surgery.

The sample was blood. This sequence joins TRBV20-1 and TRBJ2-5; the D gene could be TRBD1 or TRBD2 (6 bases each). The TCR comes from a male donor with papillary thyroid cancer or a benign thyroid nodule (not recorded which). Some clones in this sample may be carry-over from other donors' samples. For the CDR3, the DNA is TGCAGTGCTCTCGTAGGGGGGAGCGGTGAGACCCAGTACTTC. It yields the protein CSALVGGSGETQYF.